The T cell receptor beta chain under discussion was sequenced for a study of blood T cell repertoires in COVID-19. On the study more broadly: Spain, Italy and the United States supplied samples that represented acute and convalescent COVID-19.

This clone has a single count. A read error may produce the germline difference seen at one junction end. Original analysis: From reference gene primer amplification, estimates of nucleated cell counts were derived. Using immunoSEQ multiplex PCR, the repertoire was profiled, and TCRdb retains in-frame clones only, with some absent. V and J calls and clone size are those listed in that table; D and trimming were worked out from the DNA. The table shows over 100,000 clones, with about 86% occurring only once. The CDR3 has 15 amino acids. Germline V gene lookup returns CDR1 SSHAT and CDR2 FNYEAQ (reference sequence).

The TCR comes from an older woman with active or convalescent COVID-19. The chain employs TRBV7-7 and TRBJ2-3; 8 nucleotides agree with TRBD2. The material sequenced was peripheral blood. CDR3 coding DNA: TGTGCTAGCAGCAAGGGACTAGGAAACACAGATACGCAGTATTTT. Protein: CASSKGLGNTDTQYF. The complete variable domain, with remaining parts taken from reference TRBV7-7 and TRBJ2-3, reads GAGVSQSPRYKVTKRGQDVTLRCDPISSHATLYWYQQALGQGPEFLTYFNYEAQPDKSGLPSDRFSAERPEGSISTLTIQRTEQRDSAMYRCASSKGLGNTDTQYFGPGTRLTVL.